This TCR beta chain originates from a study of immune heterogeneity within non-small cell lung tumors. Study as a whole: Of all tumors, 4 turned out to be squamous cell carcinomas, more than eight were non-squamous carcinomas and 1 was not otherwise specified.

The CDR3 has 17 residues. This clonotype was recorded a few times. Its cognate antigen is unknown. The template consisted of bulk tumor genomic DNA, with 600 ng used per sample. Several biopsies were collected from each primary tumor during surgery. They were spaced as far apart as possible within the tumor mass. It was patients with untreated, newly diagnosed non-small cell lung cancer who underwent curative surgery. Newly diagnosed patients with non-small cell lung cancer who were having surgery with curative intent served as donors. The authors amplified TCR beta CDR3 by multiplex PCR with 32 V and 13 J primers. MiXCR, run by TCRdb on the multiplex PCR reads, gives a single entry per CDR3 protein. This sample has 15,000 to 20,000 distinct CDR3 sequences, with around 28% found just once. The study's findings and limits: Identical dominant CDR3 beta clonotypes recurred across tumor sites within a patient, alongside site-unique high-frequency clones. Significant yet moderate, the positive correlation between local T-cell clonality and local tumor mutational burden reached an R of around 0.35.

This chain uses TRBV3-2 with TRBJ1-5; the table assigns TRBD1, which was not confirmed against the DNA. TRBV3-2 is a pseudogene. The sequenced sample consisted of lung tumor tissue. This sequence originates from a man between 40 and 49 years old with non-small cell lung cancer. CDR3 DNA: TGTGCCAGCAGCCAAGATACCGGACAGGCAGGGGATCAGCCCCAGCATTTT. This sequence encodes CASSQDTGQAGDQPQHF.